The 2 T cell receptor beta chains listed next were all sequenced from one sample in a study of primary melanoma T cells and metastatic recurrence. The data were produced by immunoSEQ multiplex PCR, yet TCRdb's version contains in-frame clones alone and is incomplete. The data hold around 3,000 clones, with around 82% observed a single time. Sequenced sample: melanoma tumor tissue. All receptors derive from a human donor with melanoma.

The V and J genes are TRBV5-1 and TRBJ2-7; weak D call: TRBD1 (5 bases). Trimming pared 5 bases from V and 0 bases from J, leaving 18 bases between. Germline CDR1 SGHRS, CDR2 YFSETQ. The CDR3 runs to 16 residues. CDR3 coding DNA: TGCGCCAGCAGACCTTTACAAGGAGACAGCTCCTACGAGCAGTACTTC. Translated, it gives CASRPLQGDSSYEQYF.

The chain carries TRBV11-3 and TRBJ2-3; 9 bases map to TRBD2. V was clipped by 4 bases and J by 2 bases; unmatched bases: 4. This CDR3 is built from 15 residues. From germline, CDR1 is SGHNT and CDR2 YENEEA. CDR3 in amino acids: CASSSRLADTDTQYF. In DNA, the CDR3 is TGTGCCAGCAGCTCCCGACTAGCGGACACAGATACGCAGTATTTT.